A single sample gave rise to the 20 T cell receptor beta chains below, sequenced in a study of blood T cell repertoires in COVID-19. Profiled with immunoSEQ multiplex PCR; TCRdb holds only in-frame clones, not every one. The sample holds about 150,000 clones, 60% to 80% seen once. Sequencing used peripheral blood. Receptors originate from a man aged 55-75 years who had recovered from COVID-19.

This clone has more than one count but fewer than ten. Relative to the germline gene, one junction end is altered; a read error may explain this. This chain joins TRBV5-3 and TRBJ2-1; TRBD1 might be the D (6 bases). TRBV5-3 qualifies as an ORF whose function is uncertain. CDR3 length equals 11 residues. The CDR3 protein is CARSFLTGFIF. CDR3 DNA: TGTGCCAGAAGCTTCCTCACAGGGTTCATCTTC.

V and J are TRBV11-1 and TRBJ1-2; D perhaps matches TRBD1 (6 bases). CDR1 is SGHAT, CDR2 FQDESV, per germline (reference sequence). V was cut by 4 bases and J by 8 bases, with 20 bases left in between. The CDR3 contains 15 residues. CDR3 sequence (DNA): TGTGCCAGCAGCTCCGATGGGGGCCACAGCCGGGGCTACACCTTC. Protein: CASSSDGGHSRGYTF.

The chain couples TRBV28 to TRBJ2-5; TRBD2 is a possible D gene (5 bases). From germline, CDR1 is MDHEN and CDR2 SYDVKM. The CDR3 length is 16 residues. Trimming removed 3 bases from V and 4 bases from J, with 18 bases in between. CDR3 DNA sequence: TGTGCCAGCAGTTTGTTGAGGCAGGTCGGAGGAGAGACCCAGTACTTC. Residues: CASSLLRQVGGETQYF.

This rearrangement joins TRBV10-3 to TRBJ1-2, with D uncertain. The CDR3 is 14 amino acids. Trimming pared 2 bases from V and 4 bases from J, leaving 11 bases between. Germline CDR1 and CDR2: ENHRY and SYGVKD. CDR3 region: CAISEGQPFYGYTF. The CDR3 DNA follows: TGTGCCATCAGTGAGGGGCAGCCTTTCTATGGCTACACCTTC.

The rearrangement uses TRBV19 and TRBJ1-1; 9 bases are shared with TRBD1. With 6 bases clipped from V and 7 bases from J, the junction kept 9 bases outside the gene matches. Per the germline V gene, CDR1 is LNHDA and CDR2 is SQIVND (reference sequence). This CDR3 has 14 amino acids. The CDR3: CASSRGQGYIEAFF. Written as DNA, the CDR3 is TGTGCCAGTAGCCGGGGACAGGGCTACATTGAAGCTTTCTTT.

The rearrangement uses TRBV9 and TRBJ2-3, with D unresolved. The ends were cut back, 3 bases at V and 0 bases at J, with 11 bases in the middle. Per the germline V gene, CDR1 is SGDLS and CDR2 is YYNGEE. The CDR3 is 15 residues long. The DNA of the CDR3 is TGTGCCAGCAGCGCAAGAACATCTAGCACAGATACGCAGTATTTT. Its protein is CASSARTSSTDTQYF.

In this sample, this clone turned up a few times. The chain employs TRBV7-9 and TRBJ1-6, with D tentatively TRBD1 (6 bases). This CDR3 region has 18 residues. The V gene lost 4 bases and the J gene lost 6 bases, with 22 bases spanning the gap. Germline CDR1 reads SEHNR; CDR2 reads FQNEAQ (reference sequence). CDR3 in amino acids: CASSSPRGGQQSNSPLHF. The CDR3 DNA follows: TGTGCCAGCAGCTCCCCCCGCGGGGGGCAGCAAAGTAATTCACCCCTCCACTTT.

The chain combines TRBV28 with TRBJ1-5; 11 nucleotides match TRBD1. Trimming at V came to 8 bases and at J to 4 bases, leaving 7 bases not matched to a gene. From germline, CDR1 is MDHEN and CDR2 SYDVKM. The CDR3 consists of 15 residues. CDR3 sequence (DNA): TGTGCCAGCTCAGTAGGGGACAGGGGGAATCAGCCCCAGCATTTT. This codes for CASSVGDRGNQPQHF.

The V call is TRBV27, the J call TRBJ1-1, with TRBD1 as a possible D gene (5 bases). This CDR3 comprises 14 residues. CDR1 and CDR2 (germline): MNHEY, SMNVEV (reference sequence). V lost 7 bases, J lost 0 bases, and 12 bases lay in between. The CDR3 bases are TGTGCCAGCATGGCGGAGGGGATGAACACTGAAGCTTTCTTT. Translation gives CASMAEGMNTEAFF.

A single count supports this clone. V and J are TRBV20-1 and TRBJ1-2; D is undetermined. With 3 bases removed from V and 12 bases from J, the gap between germline ends came to 14 bases. The CDR3 runs to 11 residues. CDR1 and CDR2 from the germline V gene are DFQATT and SNEGSKA (reference sequence). CDR3 region: CSASFGFGDTF. CDR3 DNA: TGCAGTGCTAGTTTTGGGTTCGGAGACACCTTC.

This clone was seen only once. The chain combines TRBV6-5 with TRBJ2-5; D unclear. Germline V lookup: CDR1 MNHEY, CDR2 SVGAGI. V was clipped by 7 bases and J by 1 base, with 10 bases between them. The CDR3 consists of 13 residues. The CDR3 protein is CASTPSSQETQYF. The CDR3 DNA follows: TGTGCCAGCACTCCCTCGAGCCAAGAGACCCAGTACTTC.

The chain is built from TRBV27 and TRBJ2-1; 7 bases map to TRBD2. After removal of 3 bases from V and 2 bases from J, the junction contained 1 base not matched to a gene. The CDR3 totals 14 residues. The germline CDR1 and CDR2 sequences are MNHEY and SMNVEV (reference sequence). CDR3 in DNA: TGTGCCAGCAGTTTCGCGGGAGCCTACAATGAGCAGTTCTTC. Its translation is CASSFAGAYNEQFF.

This clone has only a few counts. The rearrangement joins TRBV29-1 to TRBJ2-1; TRBD2 matches 9 bases. Losses at the gene ends were 7 bases for V and 8 bases for J; bases not matched to a gene: 9. CDR3 length: 13 amino acids. From germline, CDR1 is SQVTM and CDR2 ANQGSEA. The CDR3 sequence is CSASGTSIYEQFF. The CDR3 DNA sequence: TGCAGCGCCTCCGGGACTAGCATCTATGAGCAGTTCTTC.

The chain employs TRBV6-4 and TRBJ1-6; the match to TRBD1 covers 8 bases. There are 16 residues in the CDR3. Germline values: CDR1 MRHNA, CDR2 SNTAGT. The V segment lost 2 bases and the J segment 3 bases; nucleotides outside the gene matches: 3. The CDR3 sequence is CASSDNDRGYNSPLHF. CDR3 DNA: TGTGCCAGCAGTGACAACGACAGGGGCTATAATTCACCCCTCCACTTT.

This clone has a count of ten or more. J is TRBJ2-5 and V is TRBV5-1; 8 nucleotides line up with TRBD1. Germline V gene data show CDR1 as SGHRS and CDR2 as YFSETQ. V was pared by 3 bases and J by 5 bases, with 9 bases of the junction left unmatched. The CDR3 sequence is 15 residues long. The CDR3 DNA reads TGCGCCAGCAGCTCGTTTGGGCAGGGGGCGGAGACCCAGTACTTC. Its protein product is CASSSFGQGAETQYF.

The chain links TRBV5-1 to TRBJ2-1, with TRBD2 matching over 8 bases. Germline values: CDR1 SGHRS, CDR2 YFSETQ. The CDR3 is 14 amino acids. The ends lost 4 bases at V and 7 bases at J; junction bases unmatched: 7. The CDR3 bases are TGCGCCAGCAGCCCGAGCGGGGGCGCGAATGAGCAGTTCTTC. Translating gives CASSPSGGANEQFF.

The chain is built from TRBV10-2 and TRBJ2-7; 12 nucleotides match TRBD2. V was clipped by 2 bases and J by 4 bases; unmatched bases: 3. The germline CDR1 and CDR2 sequences are WSHSY and SAAADI. This CDR3 contains 15 residues. The CDR3 region is CASSERLAGVYEQYF. CDR3 coding DNA: TGCGCCAGCAGTGAGCGACTAGCGGGAGTGTACGAGCAGTACTTC.

This sequence joins TRBV24-1 and TRBJ1-1; a possible D gene is TRBD1 (6 bases). Looked up from germline, CDR1 is KGHDR and CDR2 is SFDVKD. The CDR3 covers 12 residues. Trimming cost V 3 bases and J 8 bases, with 9 bases left between them. The CDR3 coding sequence is TGTGCCACCAGTGATGAACAGGGAGAAGCTTTCTTT. It specifies CATSDEQGEAFF.

The chain carries TRBV6-5 and TRBJ1-1; D is undetermined. The CDR3 runs to 12 residues. Germline V lookup: CDR1 MNHEY, CDR2 SVGAGI. V dropped 7 bases and J dropped 3 bases, with 9 bases sitting between them. The CDR3 DNA reads TGTGCCAGCACCCGGCAGGACACTGAAGCTTTCTTT. It is translated as CASTRQDTEAFF.

The rearrangement uses TRBV7-3 and TRBJ1-1; no clear D. The CDR3 sequence is 13 residues long. Germline-derived CDR1 and CDR2 are SGHTA and FQGTGA. Trimming shortened V by 5 bases and J by 5 bases, and 12 bases separated the two germline ends. CDR3 protein: CASSPLSGTEAFF. DNA of the CDR3: TGTGCCAGCAGCCCCCTAAGCGGGACTGAAGCTTTCTTT.